This T cell receptor (beta chain) was retrieved from a study of persistence of HIV-infected CD4 T cells (dated by TCRdb to 2018 to 2020). The study in broad terms: The median time participants had been on suppressive ART was approximately eight years. TCRbeta sequencing assessed the clonality of all cells in each sorted population, while proviral sequencing assessed the clonality of infected cells. The study isolated CMV- and HIV-1 Gag-responding CD4+ T cells from ART-treated individuals to examine antigen-driven clonal expansion of HIV-1-infected cells. Peripheral blood samples of up to about 180 mL were obtained at multiple time points, with the exception of two participants, for whom leukapheresis was performed at a single time point. For the TCR cluster analysis across participants, roughly 8 participants were included for CMV and about seven participants for Gag. The research as a whole found: Antigen-responding cells were enriched for degenerate expanded CDR3beta sequences, which suggests convergent selection of CD4+ responses to CMV and Gag. Within the same sorted populations, TCR oligoclonality correlated with proviral oligoclonality. Only a small number of individuals took part in the study, and the range of antigens tested was limited. TCRbeta richness in CMV- and Gag-responding cells was significantly lower than in anti-CD3/anti-CD28-responding cells; CMV-responding cells had higher oligoclonality than CD3/CD28-stimulated and Gag-responding cells. Restriction of bulk TCR analyses to the rare CMV-responding cells that actually carried HIV-1 proviruses was not possible.

For this clone: Its recognized antigen is unknown. Base qualities are missing; no much larger clone stands one base away.

Trimming removed 6 bases from V and 4 bases from J, leaving 12 bases between the germline ends. The CDR3 measures 13 amino acids from cysteine to phenylalanine. CDR3 DNA is the only sequence kept; it has 39 bases, read in frame from the first base. The label giving this sample's treatment or condition can be read as: suppressive antiretroviral therapy. Cells were stimulated with lysates of CMV-infected fibroblasts at 7.5 to 10 ug/mL. Sorting of responding CD4+ T cells was based on upregulation of both CD40 ligand and CD69. HIV-1-infected adults in whom suppressive ART had been started during chronic infection were enrolled as participants. Participants had undetectable plasma HIV-1 RNA below 50 copies/mL for at least 4 years. To be included, a participant needed positive CMV serology and a CD4+ T cell count above 400 cells/uL. Before stimulation, PBMCs were isolated using density centrifugation and depleted of CD8+ T cells. For 18 hours, CD8-depleted PBMCs were stimulated with anti-CD28/CD49d costimulation, a CD40-blocking antibody, and enfuvirtide, which was added to prevent new infections. Sorting was done on either a Beckman Coulter MoFlo Legacy or an XDP sorter, and propidium iodide was used to exclude dead cells. Genomic DNA was extracted with the QIAamp DNA Mini Kit for samples above one million cells, otherwise with the Quick-DNA Microprep Kit.

TCRbeta repertoires were sequenced from genomic DNA with the immunoSEQ hsTCRB assay version 4 in survey mode. Genomic DNA was diluted to about 9.1 ng/uL, using up to about 1 ug per sample for TCRbeta sequencing. Per the original workflow: TCRbeta data analysis was done in ImmunoSeq Analyzer 3.0, and diversity was calculated on productive nucleotide rearrangements. Lower-bound TCR diversity was estimated with the improved Chao index, and clonality with the Gini coefficient using the Immunarch R package. Different nucleotide rearrangements encoding the same CDR3beta amino acid sequence were treated as distinct clonotypes. TCRbeta sequences significantly enriched in antigen-responding cells relative to anti-CD3/anti-CD28-activated cells were identified by differential abundance analysis. GLIPH2 grouped TCRs by predicted peptide-MHC specificity, both within each participant and across combined participant data sets. The table was pulled from immuneACCESS by TCRdb, which kept in-frame rearrangements only. Such tables lose some clones; where checked, under half of the loss comes from unresolved V genes, and the rest has no known cause. D and trimming come from the DNA, and the V and J calls and clone size come from that table. This sample lists 15,000 to 20,000 clones; roughly two thirds were detected once. The ten largest make up roughly 8.3% of the sample.

The clonotype comes from an adult woman with HIV who was CMV-seropositive. Sequenced here: CD4+ T cells sorted from PBMCs after roughly 18-hour stimulation, sampled from a patient who received antiretroviral therapy. The sample's cell subset or site, from its label and the paper: CD40L+CD69+ CD4 T cells responding to CMV lysate. This chain joins TRBV12-3 or TRBV12-4 to TRBJ2-5; a tentative D call is TRBD1 (6 bases match). The CDR3 protein: CASREQGRETQYF. At the DNA level, the sequence is TGTGCCAGCAGGGAACAGGGCCGAGAGACCCAGTACTTC.